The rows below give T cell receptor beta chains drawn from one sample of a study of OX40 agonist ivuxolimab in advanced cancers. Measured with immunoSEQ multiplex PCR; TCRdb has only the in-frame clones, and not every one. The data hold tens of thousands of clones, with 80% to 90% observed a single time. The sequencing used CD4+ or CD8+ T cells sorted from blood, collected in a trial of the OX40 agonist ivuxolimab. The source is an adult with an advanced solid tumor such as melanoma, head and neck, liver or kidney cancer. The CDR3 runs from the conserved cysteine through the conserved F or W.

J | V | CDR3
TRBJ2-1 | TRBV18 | CASSPSAYNEQFF
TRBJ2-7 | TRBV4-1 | CASSQGTVYEQYF
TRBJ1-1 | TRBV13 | CASSSRGSKNTEAFF
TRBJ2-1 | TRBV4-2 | CASSQGLDYNEQFF
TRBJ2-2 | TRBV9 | CASSEAGQGPGELFF
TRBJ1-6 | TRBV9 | CASSVGLEVDSPLHF
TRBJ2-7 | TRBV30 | CAWSVRLYEQYF
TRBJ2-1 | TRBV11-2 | CASSQTSNPDGQFF
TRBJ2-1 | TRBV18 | CASSPRLGGGRQYNEQFF
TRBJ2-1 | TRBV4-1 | CASSQTKSSYNEQFF
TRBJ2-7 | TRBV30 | CAWSDLHILGNSYEQYF
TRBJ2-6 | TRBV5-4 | CASSTRTGGWSGANVLTF
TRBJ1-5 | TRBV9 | CASSPGQNQPQHF
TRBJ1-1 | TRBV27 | CASSLQKNTEAFF
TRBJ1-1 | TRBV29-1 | CSADGMNTEAFF
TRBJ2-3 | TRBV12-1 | CASSFDWRPRTDTQYF
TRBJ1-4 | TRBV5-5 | CASSLDATNEKLFF
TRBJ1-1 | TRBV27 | CASTDVGGNTEAFF
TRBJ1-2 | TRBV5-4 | CASSLWDRVGYTF
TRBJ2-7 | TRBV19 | CASSFTPTYEQYF
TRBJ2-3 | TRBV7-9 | CASSYTKRTQYF
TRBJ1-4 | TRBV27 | CASSQTQAPGSNEKLFF
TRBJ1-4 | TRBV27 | CASRGGGRVEKLFF
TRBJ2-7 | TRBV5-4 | CASSLGGLYEQYF
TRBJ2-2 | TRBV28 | CASTLAGGPSTGELFF
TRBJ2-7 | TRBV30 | CAWSQAYEQYF
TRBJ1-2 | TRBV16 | CASSQSGGDYGYTF
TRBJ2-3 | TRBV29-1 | CSVVAPPDTQYF
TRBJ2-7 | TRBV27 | CASSLSAGGAAEQYF
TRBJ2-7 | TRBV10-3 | CAISETGAYEQYF
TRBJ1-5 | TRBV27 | CASSPFGNQPQHF
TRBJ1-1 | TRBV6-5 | CASSDNSEAFF
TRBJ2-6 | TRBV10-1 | CASTVMSGSRANKLSSGANVLTF
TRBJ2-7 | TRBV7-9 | CASSSKKGDSKFSYEQYF
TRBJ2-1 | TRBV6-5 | CASSYSLAGKGEQFF
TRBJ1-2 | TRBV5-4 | CASSVGGMYYGYTF
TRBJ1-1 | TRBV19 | CASSIGNTEAFF
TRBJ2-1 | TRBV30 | CAWTRATLSSYNEQFF
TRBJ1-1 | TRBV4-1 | CASSREGGDTEAFF